This TCR beta chain originates from a study of blood T cell repertoires in COVID-19. On the study more broadly: From the United States, Italy and Spain came samples of acute and convalescent COVID-19. The analysed material was cDNA or gDNA that came from T cells, B-cell-depleted T cells, or PBMCs.

Source study methods: How many nucleated cells were present was estimated from reference gene primer amplification. Repertoires were generated with immunoSEQ multiplex PCR, while TCRdb's copy carries only in-frame clones and drops some. That table is the source of V, J and clone size, and D and trimming were worked out from the DNA. The table includes more than 90,000 clones, approximately 79% detected once. The CDR3 totals 16 residues. The ends lost 4 bases at V and 7 bases at J; junction bases unmatched: 9. Germline V lookup: CDR1 MNHEY, CDR2 SVGAGI. The sequenced material came from peripheral blood. The chain employs TRBV6-5 and TRBJ1-6; 8 bases line up with TRBD1. The origin of this receptor is a man aged 45-60 years with acute or convalescent COVID-19. The CDR3 loop reads CASSFQDRALNSPLHF. Here the CDR3 DNA reads TGTGCCAGCAGTTTCCAGGACAGGGCCTTAAATTCACCCCTCCACTTT.